A selection of T cell receptor beta chains follows, all from one sample in a study of molecular identifiers for immune sequencing clone quantification. TCRdb re-called the PCR reads with MiXCR, one entry per CDR3 protein. The sample holds a few hundred thousand distinct CDR3 sequences; around 23% are singletons and the top ten take roughly 0.77%. The material sequenced was naive CD8+ T cells from blood, with Jurkat cell RNA spiked in. These receptors all come from a human donor in good health. Some libraries in this study had Jurkat cell RNA spiked in. Each CDR3 is given with its conserved first and last residue. The order of the fields is V gene, CDR3 protein.

TRBV4-3 CASSQDRTGGEQYF
TRBV6-6 CASLQGGEQYF
TRBV27 CASSWGSGANVLTF
TRBV19 CASSTGTRNTDTQYF
TRBV28 CASSQTGTYNYGYTF
TRBV12-3/TRBV12-4 CASSLGTESLTKNTGELFF
TRBV30 CAWEAGTGVTEAFF
TRBV6-6 CASRTGQEYEQYF
TRBV7-8 CASSPFSGTSGQETQYF
TRBV4-3 CASSLLWEGPNVQYF
TRBV18 CASSPRPGQGNQETQYF
TRBV13 CASSQGTVGELFF
TRBV5-4 CASSFSLRGTGGTGELFF
TRBV29-1 CSVPRTSGENEQFF
TRBV4-3 CASSQDRTELFF
TRBV7-2 CASSWTSGGPTDTQYF
TRBV29-1 CSALEDSDYEQYF
TRBV30 CAWRGTSEFYEQYF
TRBV5-5 CASSLGASGGTEAFF
TRBV5-6 CASSPYRGNNYGYTF
TRBV11-2 CASSFLGRRLGYEQYF
TRBV20-1 CSGAGARYEQYF
TRBV7-2 CASSSSVAKNIQYF
TRBV5-4 CASSLWEADNQPQHF
TRBV7-9 CASSSSRGWELFF
TRBV4-2 CASSQGGTGVHEQYF
TRBV19 CASSPQGHQPQHF
TRBV5-3 CARRPGTSSYSYNEQFF
TRBV12-3/TRBV12-4 CASSSGELWGEQYF
TRBV27 CASPSGTKYYGYTF
TRBV10-3 CAISAPTTARELFF
TRBV3-1 CASSQGRGGRGIYEQYF
TRBV19 CASSTKTGFNQPQHF
TRBV2 CASSEPNTGELFF
TRBV7-6 CASSIEAGTEAFF
TRBV6-5 CASTPGHSSTDTQYF
TRBV30 CAWSVVGVEQYF
TRBV7-6 CASSLRDCSYEQYF
TRBV15 CATSRDRGQDTQYF
TRBV5-8 CASSLELTGEEQNF
TRBV29-1 CSVKGGGREETQYF
TRBV19 CATNAGGNQPQHF
TRBV4-3 CASSQPRAQATEAFF